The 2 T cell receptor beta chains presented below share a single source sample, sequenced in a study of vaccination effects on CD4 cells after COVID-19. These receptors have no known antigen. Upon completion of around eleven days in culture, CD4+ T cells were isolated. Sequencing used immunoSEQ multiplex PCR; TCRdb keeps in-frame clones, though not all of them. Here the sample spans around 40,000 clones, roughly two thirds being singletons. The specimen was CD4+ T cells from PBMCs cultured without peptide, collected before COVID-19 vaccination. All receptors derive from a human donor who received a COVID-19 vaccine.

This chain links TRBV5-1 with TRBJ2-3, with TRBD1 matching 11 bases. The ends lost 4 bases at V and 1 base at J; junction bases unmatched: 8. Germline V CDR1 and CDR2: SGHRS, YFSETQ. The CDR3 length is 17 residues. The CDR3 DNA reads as TGCGCCAGCAGCCGTGGACAGGGGGCTTGGGGCACAGATACGCAGTATTTT. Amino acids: CASSRGQGAWGTDTQYF. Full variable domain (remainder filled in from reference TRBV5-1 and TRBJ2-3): KAGVTQTPRYLIKTRGQQVTLSCSPISGHRSVSWYQQTPGQGLQFLFEYFSETQRNKGNFPGRFSGRQFSNSRSEMNVSTLELGDSALYLCASSRGQGAWGTDTQYFGPGTRLTVL.

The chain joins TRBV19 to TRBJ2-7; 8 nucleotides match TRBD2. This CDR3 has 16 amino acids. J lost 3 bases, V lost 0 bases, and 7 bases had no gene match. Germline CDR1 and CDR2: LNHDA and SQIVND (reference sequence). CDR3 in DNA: TGTGCCAGTAGTATAGAACTAGCGGTAGTTGGCTACGAGCAGTACTTC. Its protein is CASSIELAVVGYEQYF.